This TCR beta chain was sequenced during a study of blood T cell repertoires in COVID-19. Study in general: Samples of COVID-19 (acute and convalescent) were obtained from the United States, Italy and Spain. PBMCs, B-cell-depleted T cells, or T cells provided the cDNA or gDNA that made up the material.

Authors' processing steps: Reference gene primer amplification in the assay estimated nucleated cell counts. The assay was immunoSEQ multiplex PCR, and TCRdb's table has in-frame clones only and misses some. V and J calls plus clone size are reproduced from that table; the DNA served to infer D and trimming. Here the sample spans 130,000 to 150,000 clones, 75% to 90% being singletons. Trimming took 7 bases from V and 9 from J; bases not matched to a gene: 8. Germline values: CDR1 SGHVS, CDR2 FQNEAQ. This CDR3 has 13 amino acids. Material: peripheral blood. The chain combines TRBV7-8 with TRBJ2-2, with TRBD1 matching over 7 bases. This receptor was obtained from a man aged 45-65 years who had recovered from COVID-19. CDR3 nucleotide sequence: TGTGCCAGCAACCAAATAGGGGGCCGGGAGCTGTTTTTT. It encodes CASNQIGGRELFF.